The 27 T cell receptor beta chains below were found in one sample sequenced in a study of OX40 agonist ivuxolimab in advanced cancers. Clones were sequenced by immunoSEQ multiplex PCR, and TCRdb holds only the in-frame ones, with some missing. The data hold about 61,000 clones, with around 87% observed a single time. Sequenced material: CD4+ or CD8+ T cells sorted from blood, taken in a trial of the OX40 agonist ivuxolimab. All receptors derive from an adult with an advanced solid tumor such as melanoma, head and neck, liver or kidney cancer.

The V gene is TRBV30, the J gene TRBJ2-5; no clear D gene. The V gene lost 1 base and the J gene lost 2 bases, with 8 bases spanning the gap. The germline CDR1 and CDR2 sequences are GTSNPN and SVGIG (reference sequence). The CDR3 has 13 residues. The CDR3 sequence is CAWSGLVQETQYF. DNA for the CDR3: TGTGCCTGGAGTGGTCTAGTTCAAGAGACCCAGTACTTC. Full variable domain (rest looked up from reference TRBV30 and TRBJ2-5): SQTIHQWPATLVQPVGSPLSLECTVEGTSNPNLYWYRQAAGRGLQLLFYSVGIGQISSEVPQNLSASRPQDRQFILSSKKLLLSDSGFYLCAWSGLVQETQYFGPGTRLLVL.

The CDR3 region is CASSPNRGKSDTQYF. In DNA form, the CDR3 reads TGTGCCAGCTCACCAAACAGGGGGAAATCAGATACGCAGTATTTT. This rearrangement joins TRBV18 to TRBJ2-3, with TRBD1 matching over 8 bases. V dropped 2 bases and J dropped 4; count of bases not matched to a gene: 5. Germline loops: CDR1 KGHSH, CDR2 LQKENI. The CDR3 extends over 15 amino acids. Looking up the rest from reference TRBV18 and TRBJ2-3 gives the full variable domain: NAGVMQNPRHLVRRRGQEARLRCSPMKGHSHVYWYRQLPEEGLKFMVYLQKENIIDESGMPKERFSAEFPKEGPSILRIQQVVRGDSAAYFCASSPNRGKSDTQYFGPGTRLTVL.

This chain connects TRBV5-1 to TRBJ1-5; D is unresolved. V lost 4 bases and J lost 0, with 11 bases in between. The CDR3 has 15 residues. CDR1 and CDR2 (germline): SGHRS, YFSETQ. The CDR3 bases are TGCGCCAGCAGCGTTGACCCAAATAGCAATCAGCCCCAGCATTTT. It encodes CASSVDPNSNQPQHF.

V and J are TRBV6-1 and TRBJ2-1; TRBD1 aligns across 10 bases. V lost 6 bases and J lost 6; bases outside the gene matches: 8. Germline assignment: CDR1 MNHNS and CDR2 SASEGT. The length of the CDR3 is 15 residues. The CDR3 region has the DNA TGTGCCAGCAGCAGACAGGGGGCACTGGGCAATGAGCAGTTCTTC. This sequence encodes CASSRQGALGNEQFF.

This chain uses TRBV5-1 with TRBJ2-5; TRBD1 matches 7 bases. Germline V gene sequence: CDR1 SGHRS, CDR2 YFSETQ. The V gene end was trimmed by 0 bases and the J gene end by 5 bases; junction bases not matched to a gene: 4. This CDR3 is 14 amino acids long. CDR3 sequence reads: CASSLAGRGETQYF. CDR3 DNA: TGCGCCAGCAGCTTGGCCGGCAGGGGGGAGACCCAGTACTTC.

The chain employs TRBV6-5 and TRBJ1-2; D gene ambiguous. The CDR3 totals 12 residues. V shed 6 bases and J shed 2 bases, with 7 bases lying between them. Germline CDR1 MNHEY, CDR2 SVGAGI. The CDR3 region is CASSTDNYGYTF. The CDR3 bases are TGTGCCAGCAGCACGGACAACTATGGCTACACCTTC.

DNA of the CDR3: TGTGCCAGCAGCAAACTTCGGACTAGCGAGGCCTACGAGCAGTACTTC. Translated: CASSKLRTSEAYEQYF. The chain has TRBV7-9 and TRBJ2-7; 9 positions match TRBD2. Germline values: CDR1 SEHNR, CDR2 FQNEAQ (reference sequence). The CDR3 is made up of 16 amino acids. After removal of 5 bases from V and 2 bases from J, the junction contained 10 bases not matched to a gene.

J is TRBJ1-5 and V is TRBV6-1, with D perhaps TRBD1 (6 bases). Trimming took off 3 bases at V and 0 bases at J, with 12 bases between the two ends. The germline V gene encodes CDR1 MNHNS and CDR2 SASEGT. The CDR3 runs 16 residues. CDR3 loop: CASSDQGRGSNQPQHF. The CDR3 DNA follows: TGTGCCAGCAGTGATCAGGGCAGGGGTAGCAATCAGCCCCAGCATTTT.

This clone was seen a handful of times. This rearrangement joins TRBV5-8 to TRBJ1-5; 9 bases agree with TRBD1. CDR3 length: 16 residues. Germline CDR1 and CDR2: SGHTS and YDEGEE. V shed 5 bases, J shed 4 bases, and the junction held 10 bases outside the gene matches. The DNA of the CDR3 is TGTGCCAGCAGACCACACAGGGGGCTTAAGAATCAGCCCCAGCATTTT. Translating gives CASRPHRGLKNQPQHF.

This rearrangement joins TRBV10-3 to TRBJ1-2; TRBD1 agrees at 8 bases. Germline CDR1 ENHRY, CDR2 SYGVKD. The CDR3 has 15 residues. V lost 2 bases and J lost 3; bases outside the gene matches: 5. This CDR3 is CAISEPIQGDYGYTF. DNA of the CDR3: TGTGCCATCAGTGAGCCCATACAGGGGGACTATGGCTACACCTTC.

The gene calls are TRBV4-1 and TRBJ2-5; no clear D gene. V lost 2 bases and J lost 4, with 8 bases in between. Germline CDR1 and CDR2: MGHRA and YSYEKL. This CDR3 region has 13 residues. The CDR3 loop is CASSQPPSETQYF. For the CDR3, the DNA is TGCGCCAGCAGCCAACCCCCTTCAGAGACCCAGTACTTC.

The CDR3, as DNA: TGTGCCAGTAGGACTACGGACAGGGTTCACACTGAAGCTTTCTTT. This encodes CASRTTDRVHTEAFF. V usage is TRBV19 and J usage is TRBJ1-1; 8 bases agree with TRBD1. Trimming cost V 6 bases and J 3 bases; bases outside gene matches: 9. The CDR3 spans 15 residues. Germline CDR1 LNHDA, CDR2 SQIVND (reference sequence).

This rearrangement joins TRBV5-1 to TRBJ1-6; the D is unclear. CDR1 is SGHRS, CDR2 YFSETQ, per germline. The CDR3 consists of 13 residues. The germline V and J ends were trimmed by 0 bases and 7 bases, with 5 bases remaining between them. The CDR3 DNA reads as TGCGCCAGCAGCTTGGTCCCAAATTCACCCCTCCACTTT. Translating gives CASSLVPNSPLHF.

The V gene is TRBV5-1, the J gene TRBJ2-2; D gene unclear. The germline gives CDR1 SGHRS, CDR2 YFSETQ. Trimming left V 0 bases short and J 0 bases short, with 12 bases between. The CDR3 is made up of 17 amino acids. CDR3 nucleotide sequence: TGCGCCAGCAGCTTGGGGGCACATCAAGCGAACACCGGGGAGCTGTTTTTT. The encoded protein is CASSLGAHQANTGELFF.

The gene calls are TRBV5-1 and TRBJ2-2; weak D call: TRBD2 (5 bases). The length of the CDR3 is 15 residues. The V gene lost 2 bases and the J gene lost 5 bases, with 13 bases spanning the gap. CDR1 is SGHRS and CDR2 is YFSETQ in the germline V gene. In DNA, the CDR3 is TGCGCCAGCAGCTTAACATACTCGGGAACCGGGGAGCTGTTTTTT. Its protein is CASSLTYSGTGELFF.

The CDR3 loop is CASSSTGLGGYEQYF. The CDR3 DNA reads TGTGCCAGCAGCTCCACAGGCCTAGGGGGCTACGAGCAGTACTTC. The chain carries TRBV5-4 and TRBJ2-7, with D perhaps matching TRBD1 (6 bases). The CDR3 covers 15 residues. Trimming pared 3 bases from V and 3 bases from J, leaving 16 bases between. CDR1 and CDR2 from the germline V gene are SGHNT and YYREEE (reference sequence).

This chain joins TRBV25-1 and TRBJ1-2, with D possibly being TRBD1 (6 bases). The germline gives CDR1 MGHDK, CDR2 SYGVNS. The V end was cut by 2 bases, the J end by 1 base, with 11 bases between. The CDR3 runs 15 residues. The CDR3 coding sequence is TGTGCCAGCAGTGAAAAGGGACATGGTAACTATGGCTACACCTTC. This codes for CASSEKGHGNYGYTF.

The V and J genes are TRBV2 and TRBJ1-2; 8 nucleotides align to TRBD1. Germline trimming cut 8 bases from V and 6 bases from J; bases unmatched to any gene: 5. The V gene's germline CDR1 is SNHLY and CDR2 FYNNEI. This CDR3 has 12 amino acids. CDR3 DNA sequence: TGTGCCAGCGGACAGGGTAAACATGGCTACACCTTC. Its translation: CASGQGKHGYTF.

This clone was observed a few times. V usage is TRBV11-2 and J usage is TRBJ1-3, with D possibly matching TRBD1 (6 bases). V was shortened by 2 bases and J by 3 bases, with 14 bases between the two germline ends. The CDR3 extends over 16 amino acids. Germline V gives CDR1 SGHAT, CDR2 FQNNGV. CDR3 loop: CASSLLDSLFGNTIYF. Here the CDR3 DNA reads TGTGCCAGCAGCTTATTGGACAGCCTATTTGGAAACACCATATATTTT.

The chain carries TRBV18 and TRBJ1-1, with TRBD1 as a possible D gene (6 bases). Trimming took off 2 bases at V and 4 bases at J, with 14 bases between the two ends. The CDR3 spans 15 residues. Germline values: CDR1 KGHSH, CDR2 LQKENI. The CDR3 nucleotides read TGTGCCAGCTCACCATCCAGACAGGATGTCACTGAAGCTTTCTTT. Amino acids: CASSPSRQDVTEAFF.

The CDR3 is CASSVGVRGGSEKLFF. In nucleotides, the CDR3 is TGTGCCAGCAGCGTTGGGGTCAGGGGTGGTAGTGAAAAACTGTTTTTT. The V call is TRBV11-2, the J call TRBJ1-4; perhaps TRBD1 as D (6 bases). V was shortened by 5 bases and J by 7 bases, with 20 bases between the two germline ends. Germline assignment: CDR1 SGHAT and CDR2 FQNNGV. The CDR3 spans 16 residues.

The rearrangement uses TRBV13 and TRBJ2-5; D tentatively reads TRBD1 or TRBD2 (5 bases each). V was trimmed by 6 bases and J by 4 bases, leaving 12 bases between them. The length of the CDR3 is 13 residues. Germline-derived CDR1 and CDR2 are PRHDT and FYEKMQ (reference sequence). CDR3 in DNA: TGTGCCAGCAGGAATCAGGGACGAGAGACCCAGTACTTC. Translation gives CASRNQGRETQYF. Drawing the rest from reference TRBV13 and TRBJ2-5, the complete variable domain is AAGVIQSPRHLIKEKRETATLKCYPIPRHDTVYWYQQGPGQDPQFLISFYEKMQSDKGSIPDRFSAQQFSDYHSELNMSSLELGDSALYFCASRNQGRETQYFGPGTRLLVL.

This clone was recorded a few times. V gene TRBV11-3 combines with J gene TRBJ1-4; 7 bases are a match to TRBD1. Germline CDR1 reads SGHNT; CDR2 reads YENEEA. V lost 3 bases and J lost 5; bases outside the gene matches: 6. The length of the CDR3 is 15 residues. CDR3 nucleotides: TGTGCCAGCAGCTTCAGACAGGGTGGAAATGAAAAACTGTTTTTT. Encoded protein: CASSFRQGGNEKLFF.

The genes are TRBV11-3 and TRBJ1-3; 8 bases line up with TRBD1. Germline V gene sequence: CDR1 SGHNT, CDR2 YENEEA. V lost 1 base and J lost 2; bases outside the gene matches: 10. This CDR3 spans 18 amino acids. For the CDR3, the DNA is TGTGCCAGCAGCTTAGGACCGGGGACAGGAGGTGCTGGAAACACCATATATTTT. Translated, it gives CASSLGPGTGGAGNTIYF.

The V gene is TRBV5-1, the J gene TRBJ1-4; no clear D gene. The CDR3 has 15 amino acids. V was shortened by 1 base and J by 3 bases, with 10 bases between the two germline ends. Looked up from germline, CDR1 is SGHRS and CDR2 is YFSETQ. The CDR3 DNA reads as TGCGCCAGCAGCTTGTGGGCCGCGGCTAATGAAAAACTGTTTTTT. This codes for CASSLWAAANEKLFF.

The chain employs TRBV4-1 and TRBJ1-5; TRBD1 is a possible D gene (6 bases). Germline V gene sequence: CDR1 MGHRA, CDR2 YSYEKL. Trimming pared 4 bases from V and 9 bases from J, leaving 16 bases between. The CDR3 runs to 14 residues. The CDR3 DNA follows: TGCGCCAGCAGCCTAGTAATAGGGGGGGGGCCCCAGCATTTT. Translation: CASSLVIGGGPQHF.

The chain combines TRBV19 with TRBJ1-1; 8 nucleotides match TRBD1. Germline lookup yields CDR1 LNHDA and CDR2 SQIVND (reference sequence). The CDR3 covers 16 residues. V trimming: 4 bases; J trimming: 2 bases; junction bases outside the gene matches: 9. In nucleotides, the CDR3 is TGTGCCAGTAGTAGACAGGGGCCTCCGTTCAACACTGAAGCTTTCTTT. Translated: CASSRQGPPFNTEAFF.